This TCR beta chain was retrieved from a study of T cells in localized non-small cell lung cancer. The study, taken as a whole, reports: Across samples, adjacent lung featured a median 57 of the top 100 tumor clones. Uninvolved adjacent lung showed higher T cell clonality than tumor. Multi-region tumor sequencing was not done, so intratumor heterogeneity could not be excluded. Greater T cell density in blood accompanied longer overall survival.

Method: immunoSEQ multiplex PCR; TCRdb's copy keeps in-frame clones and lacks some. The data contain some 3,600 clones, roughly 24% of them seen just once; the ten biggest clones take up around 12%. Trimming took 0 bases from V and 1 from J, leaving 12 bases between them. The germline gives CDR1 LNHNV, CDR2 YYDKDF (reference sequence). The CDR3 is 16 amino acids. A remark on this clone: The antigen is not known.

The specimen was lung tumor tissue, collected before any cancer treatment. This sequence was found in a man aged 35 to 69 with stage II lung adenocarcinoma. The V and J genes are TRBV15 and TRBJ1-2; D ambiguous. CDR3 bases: TGTGCCACCAGCAGAGATGCCGTCTCCCGTAACTATGGCTACACCTTC. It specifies CATSRDAVSRNYGYTF. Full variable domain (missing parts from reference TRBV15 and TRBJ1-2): DAMVIQNPRYQVTQFGKPVTLSCSQTLNHNVMYWYQQKSSQAPKLLFHYYDKDFNNEADTPDNFQSRRPNTSFCFLDIRSPGLGDTAMYLCATSRDAVSRNYGYTFGSGTRLTVV.